These 10 T cell receptor beta chains came from one sample sequenced in a study of shared clonotypes between healthy human individuals. Sequencing used immunoSEQ multiplex PCR; TCRdb keeps in-frame clones, though not all of them. The sample shows around 2.1 million clones, approximately 96% of them seen only once. Sequenced: naive CD4+ T cells sorted from blood. Subset here: CD45RA+ positively selected. The receptors stem from a man aged 18 to 29 in good health.

The chain couples TRBV6-5 to TRBJ2-7, with a weak D call TRBD2 (5 bases). Trimming left V 11 bases short and J 6 bases short, with 17 bases between. The CDR3 is made up of 12 amino acids. Germline loops: CDR1 MNHEY, CDR2 SVGAGI. This CDR3 reads CAAKTTSGEQYF. The CDR3 DNA reads TGTGCCGCCAAGACTACCTCGGGCGAGCAGTACTTC.

Points on this clone: Other DNA sequences in this sample translate to the same CDR3. The chain employs TRBV6-6 and TRBJ2-7; 10 bases fit TRBD2. V trimming: 6 bases; J trimming: 0 bases; junction bases outside the gene matches: 2. CDR1 and CDR2 (germline): MNHNY, SVGAGI (reference sequence). The CDR3 sequence is 14 residues long. CDR3 nucleotides: TGTGCCAGCAGGCCTAGCGGGGGCTCCTACGAGCAGTACTTC. This encodes CASRPSGGSYEQYF.

The table lists this clone with a count of one. The same CDR3 also results from other DNA sequences found in this sample. The V gene is TRBV6-5, the J gene TRBJ2-2; 8 bases line up with TRBD1. The CDR3 covers 15 residues. Trimming took 6 bases from V and 1 from J; bases not matched to a gene: 4. From germline, CDR1 is MNHEY and CDR2 SVGAGI. The CDR3 nucleotides read TGTGCCAGCAGCAGGGGGCAAAAGAACACCGGGGAGCTGTTTTTT. Its protein product is CASSRGQKNTGELFF.

The chain recombines TRBV9 with TRBJ2-2; no clear D. Deletions cut 3 bases from V and 10 bases from J, with 13 bases between. This CDR3 has 13 residues. Germline V gene data show CDR1 as SGDLS and CDR2 as YYNGEE. CDR3 bases: TGTGCCAGCAGCGAACCTAACCTGAAGGAGCTGTTTTTT. Protein sequence: CASSEPNLKELFF. Combining the CDR3 with reference TRBV9 and TRBJ2-2 gives the whole variable domain DSGVTQTPKHLITATGQRVTLRCSPRSGDLSVYWYQQSLDQGLQFLIQYYNGEERAKGNILERFSAQQFPDLHSELNLSSLELGDSALYFCASSEPNLKELFFGEGSRLTVL.

The chain uses TRBV10-3 and TRBJ2-6; D is unresolved. The CDR3 is 14 amino acids. Germline assignment: CDR1 ENHRY and CDR2 SYGVKD. Trimming removed 1 base at V and 1 base at J, with 2 bases between. The CDR3 protein is CAISEYSGANVLTF. The DNA for the CDR3 is TGTGCCATCAGTGAGTATTCTGGGGCCAACGTCCTGACTTTC.

The chain uses TRBV6-5 and TRBJ2-2, with 8 bases matching TRBD2. With V trimmed by 6 bases and J by 4 bases, 7 bases remained unmatched. This CDR3 region has 15 residues. The germline V gene has CDR1 MNHEY and CDR2 SVGAGI. The CDR3 DNA reads TGTGCCAGCAGCAAGCGGGAGCAGTTCACCGGGGAGCTGTTTTTT. Encoded protein: CASSKREQFTGELFF.

This clone was seen a few times. The rearrangement links TRBV11-2 to TRBJ1-2; no clear D gene. The length of the CDR3 is 13 residues. Germline loops: CDR1 SGHAT, CDR2 FQNNGV. The V end lost 4 bases, the J end lost 8 bases, and 14 bases lay between the germline ends. In nucleotides, the CDR3 is TGTGCCAGCAGCTCCGGGCCCGGTCGAGGCTACACCTTC. Its protein product is CASSSGPGRGYTF. The full variable domain, in which reference TRBV11-2 and TRBJ1-2 provide the parts outside the CDR3, is EAGVAQSPRYKIIEKRQSVAFWCNPISGHATLYWYQQILGQGPKLLIQFQNNGVVDDSQLPKDRFSAERLKGVDSTLKIQPAKLEDSAVYLCASSSGPGRGYTFGSGTRLTVV.

This chain connects TRBV6-5 to TRBJ1-2; 8 nucleotides line up with TRBD1. The CDR3 contains 14 residues. The ends lost 2 bases at V and 8 bases at J; junction bases unmatched: 7. Germline lookup yields CDR1 MNHEY and CDR2 SVGAGI. The CDR3: CASSYVGQGGGYTF. CDR3 nucleotides: TGTGCCAGCAGTTACGTAGGACAGGGAGGGGGCTACACCTTC.

This sequence joins TRBV20-1 and TRBJ1-6; D not certain. Trimming stripped 6 bases from V and 8 bases from J, with 8 bases between. Per germline, CDR1 DFQATT and CDR2 SNEGSKA (reference sequence). The CDR3 has 11 amino acids. The CDR3 here is CSAQTDSPLHF. CDR3 nucleotide sequence: TGCAGTGCCCAGACGGATTCACCCCTCCACTTT.

The rearrangement uses TRBV5-1 and TRBJ1-4, with D possibly being TRBD1 (5 bases). Germline CDR1 SGHRS, CDR2 YFSETQ. V lost 4 bases, J lost 2 bases, and 18 bases lay in between. The length of the CDR3 is 17 residues. In DNA form, the CDR3 reads TGCGCCAGCAGCCCCGGGGCCTGGGCCGGGACTAATGAAAAACTGTTTTTT. It yields the protein CASSPGAWAGTNEKLFF. The entire variable domain, with the rest obtained from reference TRBV5-1 and TRBJ1-4, is as follows: KAGVTQTPRYLIKTRGQQVTLSCSPISGHRSVSWYQQTPGQGLQFLFEYFSETQRNKGNFPGRFSGRQFSNSRSEMNVSTLELGDSALYLCASSPGAWAGTNEKLFFGSGTQLSVL.